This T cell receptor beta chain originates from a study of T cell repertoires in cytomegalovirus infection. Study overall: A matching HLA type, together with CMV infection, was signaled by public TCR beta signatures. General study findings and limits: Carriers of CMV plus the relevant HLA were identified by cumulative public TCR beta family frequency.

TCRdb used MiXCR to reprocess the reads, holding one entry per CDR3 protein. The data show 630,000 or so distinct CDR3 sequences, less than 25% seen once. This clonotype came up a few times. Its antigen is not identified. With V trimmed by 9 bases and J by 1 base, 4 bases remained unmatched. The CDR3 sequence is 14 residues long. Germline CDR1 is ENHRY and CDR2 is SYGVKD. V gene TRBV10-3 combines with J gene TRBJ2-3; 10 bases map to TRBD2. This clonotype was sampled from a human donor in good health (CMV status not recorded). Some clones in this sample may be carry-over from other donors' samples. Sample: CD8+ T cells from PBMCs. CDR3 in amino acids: CAILAGDRTDTQYF. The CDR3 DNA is TGTGCCATTCTAGCGGGGGACCGCACAGATACGCAGTATTTT.